The 29 T cell receptor beta chains in this list originate from one sample, sequenced in a study of technical replicates of blood from several donors. Sequencing used immunoSEQ multiplex PCR; TCRdb keeps in-frame clones, though not all of them. The sample records tens of thousands of clones, roughly 89% being singletons. Material for sequencing was T cells isolated from PBMCs. The receptors originated from a human donor in good health.

This chain connects TRBV28 to TRBJ1-1, with a weak D call TRBD1 (5 bases). From germline, CDR1 is MDHEN and CDR2 SYDVKM. The CDR3 runs 15 residues. V lost 6 bases to trimming and J lost 2 bases, with 16 bases between them. The CDR3 bases are TGTGCCAGCAGGACACCCTGGGGCAGAAACACTGAAGCTTTCTTT. It codes for CASRTPWGRNTEAFF.

V and J are TRBV7-3 and TRBJ2-5; TRBD2 might be the D (5 bases). V was shortened by 5 bases and J by 0 bases, with 7 bases between the two germline ends. Per the germline V gene, CDR1 is SGHTA and CDR2 is FQGTGA. The CDR3 consists of 13 residues. The CDR3, as DNA: TGTGCCAGCAGCCGGGGAGACCAAGAGACCCAGTACTTC. Translation gives CASSRGDQETQYF. The entire variable domain, with the rest obtained from reference TRBV7-3 and TRBJ2-5, is as follows: GAGVSQTPSNKVTEKGKYVELRCDPISGHTALYWYRQSLGQGPEFLIYFQGTGAADDSGLPNDRFFAVRPEGSVSTLKIQRTERGDSAVYLCASSRGDQETQYFGPGTRLLVL.

This chain uses TRBV9 with TRBJ1-1, with 7 bases matching TRBD1. The CDR3 totals 11 residues. The germline CDR1 and CDR2 sequences are SGDLS and YYNGEE. V was pared by 3 bases and J by 7 bases, with 0 bases of the junction left unmatched. The CDR3 region is CASSGDSEAFF. The CDR3 nucleotides are TGTGCCAGCAGCGGGGACAGTGAAGCTTTCTTT. The full variable domain, in which reference TRBV9 and TRBJ1-1 provide the parts outside the CDR3, is DSGVTQTPKHLITATGQRVTLRCSPRSGDLSVYWYQQSLDQGLQFLIQYYNGEERAKGNILERFSAQQFPDLHSELNLSSLELGDSALYFCASSGDSEAFFGQGTRLTVV.

A few counts support this clone. The rearrangement joins TRBV30 to TRBJ1-1; tentatively, D is TRBD1 (6 bases). Germline V gene sequence: CDR1 GTSNPN, CDR2 SVGIG (reference sequence). Trimming took 7 bases from V and 2 from J, leaving 17 bases between them. The length of the CDR3 is 14 residues. The CDR3 is CASTRGRDNTEAFF. The CDR3, as DNA: TGTGCCTCTACCAGGGGAAGGGATAACACTGAAGCTTTCTTT.

This chain joins TRBV11-2 and TRBJ1-1; 7 bases match TRBD1. Germline CDR1 and CDR2: SGHAT and FQNNGV. Unmatched junction bases numbered 6, after V lost 4 bases and J lost 1 base. The CDR3 length is 15 residues. The CDR3 coding sequence is TGTGCCAGCAGCTCGGGGGACAGCTGGAACACTGAAGCTTTCTTT. It is translated as CASSSGDSWNTEAFF.

The rearrangement links TRBV5-4 to TRBJ1-1; 7 nucleotides align to TRBD1. This CDR3 has 14 residues. CDR1 and CDR2 from the germline V gene are SGHNT and YYREEE (reference sequence). J was trimmed by 5 bases and V by 2 bases; bases with no gene match: 6. DNA of the CDR3: TGTGCCAGCAGCTTACAGGGGTTCTTTACTGAAGCTTTCTTT. Its protein is CASSLQGFFTEAFF.

CDR3 sequence (DNA): TGTGCCAGCAGCCTACGGACAGGGGGAGATTACGAGCAGTACTTC. Translated: CASSLRTGGDYEQYF. The rearrangement links TRBV7-2 to TRBJ2-7; 10 nucleotides align to TRBD1. Per germline, CDR1 SGHTA and CDR2 FQGNSA. The trim removed 5 bases at V and 4 bases at J, leaving 8 bases unmatched. The CDR3 has 15 amino acids.

This clone was detected a few times. V and J are TRBV19 and TRBJ2-7, with D possibly matching TRBD1 (5 bases). The V end was cut by 7 bases, the J end by 0 bases, with 10 bases between. The germline gives CDR1 LNHDA, CDR2 SQIVND (reference sequence). The CDR3 loop spans 13 amino acids. Here the CDR3 DNA reads TGTGCCAGTAAGGTCGACAGCTCCTACGAGCAGTACTTC. Translation gives CASKVDSSYEQYF.

The chain couples TRBV28 to TRBJ1-4; no reliable D call. The V end was cut by 8 bases, the J end by 8 bases, with 15 bases between. The CDR3 runs 13 residues. The V gene's germline CDR1 is MDHEN and CDR2 SYDVKM. CDR3 loop: CASRLELGEKLFF. CDR3 DNA: TGTGCCAGCCGATTAGAACTCGGGGAAAAACTGTTTTTT.

This rearrangement joins TRBV27 to TRBJ2-2; 8 nucleotides agree with TRBD2. The CDR3 spans 13 residues. The V gene end was trimmed by 9 bases and the J gene end by 7 bases; junction bases not matched to a gene: 7. CDR1 is MNHEY and CDR2 is SMNVEV in the germline V gene (reference sequence). The CDR3 loop is CASSGLAGGELFF. In DNA, the CDR3 is TGTGCCAGTTCGGGGCTAGCGGGCGGGGAGCTGTTTTTT.

The genes are TRBV10-3 and TRBJ2-6, with D uncertain. Germline CDR1 ENHRY, CDR2 SYGVKD. The CDR3 is made up of 15 amino acids. V was shortened by 4 bases and J by 0 bases, with 7 bases between the two germline ends. In DNA, the CDR3 is TGTGCCATCAGTGGTCTGGCCTCTGGGGCCAACGTCCTGACTTTC. Protein: CAISGLASGANVLTF.

The genes are TRBV5-8 and TRBJ2-1, with 11 bases fitting TRBD2. The CDR3 totals 18 residues. CDR1 is SGHTS and CDR2 is YDEGEE in the germline V gene. Trimming cost V 3 bases and J 3 bases; bases outside gene matches: 11. CDR3 nucleotide sequence: TGTGCCAGCAGCTCTTACCGGACTAGCGGGCAAGGCTACAATGAGCAGTTCTTC. Its translation is CASSSYRTSGQGYNEQFF.

The chain recombines TRBV6-5 with TRBJ1-2, with D hard to call. The germline V gene has CDR1 MNHEY and CDR2 SVGAGI. The V end was cut by 2 bases, the J end by 8 bases, with 15 bases between. This CDR3 region has 14 residues. The chain's CDR3 is CASSYGSSLQGYTF. For the CDR3, the DNA is TGTGCCAGCAGTTACGGTAGCAGTCTTCAAGGCTACACCTTC.

This rearrangement joins TRBV4-2 to TRBJ2-7, with D perhaps matching TRBD2 (5 bases). This CDR3 contains 15 residues. Trimming shortened V by 3 bases and J by 0 bases, and 12 bases separated the two germline ends. Germline values: CDR1 LGHNA, CDR2 YNFKEQ. CDR3 coding DNA: TGTGCCAGCAGCCACGGGATATTAAGCTCCTACGAGCAGTACTTC. It is translated as CASSHGILSSYEQYF.

The chain carries TRBV7-3 and TRBJ2-7; TRBD1 might be the D (5 bases). Germline CDR1 and CDR2: SGHTA and FQGTGA. The CDR3 runs 17 residues. V was cut by 5 bases and J by 3 bases, with 23 bases left in between. The CDR3 region has the DNA TGTGCCAGCAGCCCACATACCCCATCCCCAAGGGGCTACGAGCAGTACTTC. Amino acids: CASSPHTPSPRGYEQYF. Supplemented by reference TRBV7-3 and TRBJ2-7, the full variable domain reads GAGVSQTPSNKVTEKGKYVELRCDPISGHTALYWYRQSLGQGPEFLIYFQGTGAADDSGLPNDRFFAVRPEGSVSTLKIQRTERGDSAVYLCASSPHTPSPRGYEQYFGPGTRLTVT.

This CDR3 reads CASSKHRGMNTEAFF. The CDR3 DNA sequence: TGTGCCAGCAGCAAACACAGGGGAATGAACACTGAAGCTTTCTTT. This chain uses TRBV7-9 with TRBJ1-1, with TRBD1 matching over 7 bases. Germline V gene sequence: CDR1 SEHNR, CDR2 FQNEAQ (reference sequence). This CDR3 spans 15 amino acids. V shed 5 bases and J 0 bases; nucleotides not matched to a gene: 6.

V gene TRBV5-6 combines with J gene TRBJ2-3; unclear D gene. CDR1 and CDR2 (germline): SGHDT, YYEEEE. The CDR3 consists of 16 residues. Between the trimmed V and J ends, which lost 3 bases and 0 bases, there was a span of 14 bases. The CDR3 here is CASSSLAQPSTDTQYF. CDR3 nucleotide sequence: TGTGCCAGCAGCTCATTGGCACAGCCTAGCACAGATACGCAGTATTTT.

The V and J genes are TRBV15 and TRBJ2-7, with D perhaps matching TRBD2 (5 bases). CDR1 and CDR2 from the germline V gene are LNHNV and YYDKDF (reference sequence). This CDR3 is built from 16 residues. V gave up 1 base and J gave up 3 bases, with 16 bases separating them. Written as DNA, the CDR3 is TGTGCCACCAGCAGAGCAAGCGGAGCCGCTCGCTACGAGCAGTACTTC. It codes for CATSRASGAARYEQYF.

The V gene is TRBV19, the J gene TRBJ2-5; TRBD1 aligns across 7 bases. The CDR3 sequence is 15 residues long. Germline V gives CDR1 LNHDA, CDR2 SQIVND (reference sequence). Unmatched junction bases numbered 11, after V lost 5 bases and J lost 5 bases. The DNA for the CDR3 is TGTGCCAGTAGTTCCACATCAGGGGGTCTGGAGACCCAGTACTTC. Translation: CASSSTSGGLETQYF.

This chain uses TRBV19 with TRBJ1-5, with 8 bases identical to TRBD1. The CDR3 length is 12 residues. V lost 11 bases, J lost 11 bases, and 11 bases stayed unmatched. Per the germline V gene, CDR1 is LNHDA and CDR2 is SQIVND (reference sequence). The chain's CDR3 is CAAGDRPRSQHF. CDR3 bases: TGTGCCGCAGGGGACAGGCCGAGGTCCCAGCATTTT.

The chain uses TRBV6-5 and TRBJ2-7, with D maybe TRBD2 (6 bases). The CDR3 spans 13 residues. Germline V gives CDR1 MNHEY, CDR2 SVGAGI. V lost 4 bases to trimming and J lost 7 bases, with 14 bases between them. CDR3 coding DNA: TGTGCCAGCAGTTTTCTTACGGGGGAAGAGCAGTACTTC. It translates to CASSFLTGEEQYF.

To note about this clone: One end of the junction is discordant with germline, which a read error may explain. The genes are TRBV7-7 and TRBJ2-3; TRBD1 agrees at 10 bases. This CDR3 contains 18 residues. Germline V gene data show CDR1 as SSHAT and CDR2 as FNYEAQ (reference sequence). As DNA, the CDR3 is TGTGCTAGCAGCTTAGAGGGATTGACAGGGGGCCTCACAGATACGCAGTATTTT. Encoded protein: CASSLEGLTGGLTDTQYF.

This sequence joins TRBV6-5 and TRBJ2-7, with D perhaps matching TRBD2 (7 bases). The V gene's germline CDR1 is MNHEY and CDR2 SVGAGI. The V gene lost 2 bases and the J gene lost 3 bases, with 14 bases spanning the gap. The CDR3 runs to 15 residues. CDR3 coding DNA: TGTGCCAGCAGTTACGGAGGGGGGGGTCTCTACGAGCAGTACTTC. Encoded protein: CASSYGGGGLYEQYF.

This rearrangement joins TRBV7-7 to TRBJ2-7, with 10 bases fitting TRBD1. CDR3 length equals 17 residues. The trim removed 5 bases at V and 1 base at J, leaving 11 bases unmatched. Germline CDR1 is SSHAT and CDR2 is FNYEAQ (reference sequence). For the CDR3, the DNA is TGTGCCAGCAGCCCATACTCCGGGACAGGGGATTCCTACGAGCAGTACTTC. This gives the protein CASSPYSGTGDSYEQYF.

This chain joins TRBV18 and TRBJ1-3; 7 bases are shared with TRBD1. The junction had 7 bases not matched to a gene; V was cut back by 3 bases and J by 2 bases. The CDR3 has 16 residues. CDR1 is KGHSH and CDR2 is LQKENI in the germline V gene. The CDR3 loop reads CASSPDRPYAGNTIYF. The CDR3 bases are TGTGCCAGCTCACCGGACAGGCCTTACGCTGGAAACACCATATATTTT.

The chain has TRBV7-6 and TRBJ2-1, with no clear D. The CDR3 runs 16 residues. V was clipped by 2 bases and J by 6 bases, with 17 bases between them. CDR1 is SGHVS and CDR2 is FNYEAQ in the germline V gene. CDR3 in DNA: TGTGCCAGCAGCTTATACGAGACTTATTCTTCCAATGAGCAGTTCTTC. Translated: CASSLYETYSSNEQFF.

This chain uses TRBV2 with TRBJ2-2; 10 bases are a match to TRBD1. Germline V gene data show CDR1 as SNHLY and CDR2 as FYNNEI. With V trimmed by 7 bases and J by 4 bases, 3 bases remained unmatched. The CDR3 has 14 amino acids. CDR3: CASTRQGATGELFF. As DNA, the CDR3 is TGTGCCAGCACGAGACAGGGGGCCACCGGGGAGCTGTTTTTT.

This chain connects TRBV29-1 to TRBJ2-6; TRBD1 might be the D (5 bases). There are 15 residues in the CDR3. V lost 1 base, J lost 0 bases, and 7 bases lay in between. Looked up from germline, CDR1 is SQVTM and CDR2 is ANQGSEA. The CDR3, as DNA: TGCAGCGTTGAAGGACAGAGCTCTGGGGCCAACGTCCTGACTTTC. Residues: CSVEGQSSGANVLTF.

The chain recombines TRBV2 with TRBJ1-1; 7 nucleotides line up with TRBD1. Germline V gene data show CDR1 as SNHLY and CDR2 as FYNNEI. The trim removed 6 bases at V and 4 bases at J, leaving 5 bases unmatched. The CDR3 spans 13 residues. The CDR3 spells CASSAQGPTEAFF. The CDR3 DNA reads TGTGCCAGCAGCGCACAGGGGCCCACTGAAGCTTTCTTT.